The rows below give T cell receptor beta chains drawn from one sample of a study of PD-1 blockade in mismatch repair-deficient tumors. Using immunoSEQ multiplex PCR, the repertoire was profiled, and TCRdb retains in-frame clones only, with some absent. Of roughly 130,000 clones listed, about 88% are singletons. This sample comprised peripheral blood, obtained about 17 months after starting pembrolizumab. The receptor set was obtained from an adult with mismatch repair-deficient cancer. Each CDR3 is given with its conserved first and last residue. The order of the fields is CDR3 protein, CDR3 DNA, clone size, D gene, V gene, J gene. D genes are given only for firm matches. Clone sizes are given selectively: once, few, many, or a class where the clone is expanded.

cdr3_aa: CASSYSWNTEAFF
cdr3_nt: TGTGCCAGCAGTTACTCCTGGAACACTGAAGCTTTCTTT
clone_size: NA
d_call: NA
v_call: TRBV6-6
j_call: TRBJ1-1

cdr3_aa: CASSFGVGDANTGELFF
cdr3_nt: TGTGCCAGCAGCTTCGGTGTGGGGGACGCGAACACCGGGGAGCTGTTTTTT
clone_size: once
d_call: NA
v_call: TRBV11-3
j_call: TRBJ2-2

cdr3_aa: CASSSRDSEGNEQFF
cdr3_nt: TGTGCCAGCAGCTCCCGGGACTCCGAGGGCAATGAGCAGTTCTTC
clone_size: NA
d_call: NA
v_call: TRBV11-3
j_call: TRBJ2-1

cdr3_aa: CASRPQGSTEAFF
cdr3_nt: TGTGCCAGCAGGCCCCAGGGATCCACTGAAGCTTTCTTT
clone_size: NA
d_call: NA
v_call: TRBV27
j_call: TRBJ1-1

cdr3_aa: CASSLVGDRYYEQYF
cdr3_nt: TGTGCCAGCAGCTTAGTAGGGGACAGGTACTACGAGCAGTACTTC
clone_size: once
d_call: TRBD1
v_call: TRBV7-2
j_call: TRBJ2-7

cdr3_aa: CASSPLAGGNEQYF
cdr3_nt: TGTGCCAGCAGCCCACTAGCGGGAGGGAACGAGCAGTACTTC
clone_size: NA
d_call: TRBD2
v_call: TRBV7-2
j_call: TRBJ2-7

cdr3_aa: CASSQAGTGGNYGYTF
cdr3_nt: TGTGCCAGCAGCCAAGCGGGGACAGGAGGAAACTATGGCTACACCTTC
clone_size: NA
d_call: TRBD1
v_call: TRBV11-1
j_call: TRBJ1-2

cdr3_aa: CSVNRGGYEQYF
cdr3_nt: TGCAGCGTCAACAGGGGGGGTTACGAGCAGTACTTC
clone_size: once
d_call: NA
v_call: TRBV29-1
j_call: TRBJ2-7

cdr3_aa: CASSPGQGNSPLHF
cdr3_nt: TGCGCCAGCAGCCCCGGACAGGGGAACTCACCCCTCCACTTT
clone_size: NA
d_call: TRBD1
v_call: TRBV4-1
j_call: TRBJ1-6

cdr3_aa: CASSLSYEQYF
cdr3_nt: TGTGCCAGCAGCCTCAGCTACGAGCAGTACTTC
clone_size: NA
d_call: NA
v_call: TRBV7-9
j_call: TRBJ2-7

cdr3_aa: CASSPRPWIGNTEAFF
cdr3_nt: TGTGCCAGCAGTCCACGCCCATGGATAGGGAACACTGAAGCTTTCTTT
clone_size: NA
d_call: NA
v_call: TRBV27
j_call: TRBJ1-1

cdr3_aa: CASSLDEQYF
cdr3_nt: TGTGCCAGCAGCTTAGACGAGCAGTACTTC
clone_size: few
d_call: NA
v_call: TRBV11-3
j_call: TRBJ2-7

cdr3_aa: CASRTLAGGISYEQYF
cdr3_nt: TGTGCCAGCAGAACCCTAGCGGGAGGAATAAGCTACGAGCAGTACTTC
clone_size: NA
d_call: TRBD2
v_call: TRBV28
j_call: TRBJ2-7

cdr3_aa: CASSLDRGSLKEQYF
cdr3_nt: TGTGCCAGCAGCCTGGACAGGGGCTCCCTCAAAGAGCAGTACTTC
clone_size: NA
d_call: TRBD1
v_call: TRBV27
j_call: TRBJ2-7

cdr3_aa: CASSLIRDSITDTQYF
cdr3_nt: TGTGCCAGCAGCTTAATTCGGGACAGTATCACAGATACGCAGTATTTT
clone_size: NA
d_call: TRBD1
v_call: TRBV11-3
j_call: TRBJ2-3

cdr3_aa: CASSLVLVPGNTIYF
cdr3_nt: TGTGCCAGCAGCTTAGTTCTCGTCCCTGGAAACACCATATATTTT
clone_size: NA
d_call: NA
v_call: TRBV11-2
j_call: TRBJ1-3

cdr3_aa: CASSPPGSPNQPQHF
cdr3_nt: TGTGCCAGTAGCCCCCCGGGCAGTCCCAATCAGCCCCAGCATTTT
clone_size: NA
d_call: NA
v_call: TRBV19
j_call: TRBJ1-5

cdr3_aa: CASSVVWGETQYF
cdr3_nt: TGTGCCAGCAGTGTCGTTTGGGGAGAGACCCAGTACTTC
clone_size: NA
d_call: NA
v_call: TRBV2
j_call: TRBJ2-5

cdr3_aa: CASSPGLAAYNEQFF
cdr3_nt: TGCGCCAGCAGCCCAGGACTAGCGGCCTACAATGAGCAGTTCTTC
clone_size: NA
d_call: TRBD2
v_call: TRBV5-1
j_call: TRBJ2-1

cdr3_aa: CASSGRTYSNQPQHF
cdr3_nt: TGTGCCAGCAGTGGAAGGACTTATAGCAATCAGCCCCAGCATTTT
clone_size: NA
d_call: NA
v_call: TRBV2
j_call: TRBJ1-5

cdr3_aa: CASSQYIGAAYEQYF
cdr3_nt: TGCGCCAGCAGCCAATATATCGGGGCGGCCTACGAGCAGTACTTC
clone_size: NA
d_call: NA
v_call: TRBV4-3
j_call: TRBJ2-7

cdr3_aa: CASSRTGVEYEQYF
cdr3_nt: TGTGCCAGCAGCCGGACAGGGGTAGAATACGAGCAGTACTTC
clone_size: NA
d_call: TRBD1
v_call: TRBV27
j_call: TRBJ2-7

cdr3_aa: CASPGQGRIVSNQPQHF
cdr3_nt: TGTGCCAGCCCCGGACAGGGTAGGATAGTGAGCAATCAGCCCCAGCATTTT
clone_size: NA
d_call: TRBD1
v_call: TRBV19
j_call: TRBJ1-5

cdr3_aa: CASSWPTSGTTDTQYF
cdr3_nt: TGTGCCAGCAGCTGGCCGACTAGCGGGACCACAGATACGCAGTATTTT
clone_size: NA
d_call: TRBD2
v_call: TRBV5-8
j_call: TRBJ2-3

cdr3_aa: CASSRPPSPSGYYGYTF
cdr3_nt: TGTGCCAGCAGCAGGCCCCCCTCGCCGTCAGGCTACTATGGCTACACCTTC
clone_size: NA
d_call: NA
v_call: TRBV9
j_call: TRBJ1-2

cdr3_aa: CASSVGDRGWNEQFF
cdr3_nt: TGTGCCAGCAGCGTAGGGGACAGGGGTTGGAATGAGCAGTTCTTC
clone_size: NA
d_call: TRBD1
v_call: TRBV9
j_call: TRBJ2-1

cdr3_aa: CASSASGGTDTQYF
cdr3_nt: TGTGCCAGCAGCGCTAGCGGGGGCACAGATACGCAGTATTTT
clone_size: NA
d_call: TRBD2
v_call: TRBV9
j_call: TRBJ2-3

cdr3_aa: CASSQDNGRRGGHEQFF
cdr3_nt: TGCGCCAGCAGCCAAGATAACGGTAGACGCGGGGGCCATGAGCAGTTCTTC
clone_size: NA
d_call: NA
v_call: TRBV4-1
j_call: TRBJ2-1

cdr3_aa: CASSRLAGSTDTQYF
cdr3_nt: TGTGCCAGCAGCCGACTAGCGGGAAGCACAGATACGCAGTATTTT
clone_size: NA
d_call: TRBD2
v_call: TRBV7-3
j_call: TRBJ2-3

cdr3_aa: CASSLFDRSYEQYF
cdr3_nt: TGTGCCAGCAGCTTATTCGACAGATCCTACGAGCAGTACTTC
clone_size: NA
d_call: NA
v_call: TRBV7-2
j_call: TRBJ2-7

cdr3_aa: CASGLTGEVSYEQYF
cdr3_nt: TGTGCTAGTGGTTTGACTGGGGAAGTCTCCTACGAGCAGTACTTC
clone_size: once
d_call: NA
v_call: TRBV12-5
j_call: TRBJ2-7

cdr3_aa: CASSTPGGNQPQHF
cdr3_nt: TGTGCCAGCAGTACACCAGGGGGCAATCAGCCCCAGCATTTT
clone_size: NA
d_call: NA
v_call: TRBV28
j_call: TRBJ1-5

cdr3_aa: CASRRQGYNQPQHF
cdr3_nt: TGTGCCAGCAGGCGACAGGGGTACAATCAGCCCCAGCATTTT
clone_size: NA
d_call: TRBD1
v_call: TRBV27
j_call: TRBJ1-5

cdr3_aa: CSVEGLGVQETQYF
cdr3_nt: TGCAGCGTTGAGGGACTAGGGGTCCAAGAGACCCAGTACTTC
clone_size: NA
d_call: TRBD2
v_call: TRBV29-1
j_call: TRBJ2-5

cdr3_aa: CASSLGMGVDYEQYF
cdr3_nt: TGTGCCAGCAGCTTAGGGATGGGAGTGGATTACGAGCAGTACTTC
clone_size: once
d_call: NA
v_call: TRBV7-9
j_call: TRBJ2-7

cdr3_aa: CASSLAVQETQYF
cdr3_nt: TGCGCCAGCAGCTTGGCGGTACAAGAGACCCAGTACTTC
clone_size: NA
d_call: NA
v_call: TRBV5-1
j_call: TRBJ2-5

cdr3_aa: CASRQGRSPEAFF
cdr3_nt: TGTGCCAGTCGACAGGGTAGGTCCCCTGAAGCTTTCTTT
clone_size: NA
d_call: TRBD1
v_call: TRBV19
j_call: TRBJ1-1

cdr3_aa: CASSGTSGPSYEQYF
cdr3_nt: TGTGCCAGCAGTGGGACTAGCGGGCCTTCCTACGAGCAGTACTTC
clone_size: NA
d_call: TRBD2
v_call: TRBV2
j_call: TRBJ2-7

cdr3_aa: CASSSASGNEQYF
cdr3_nt: TGTGCCAGCAGTTCCGCTAGCGGGAACGAGCAGTACTTC
clone_size: NA
d_call: TRBD2
v_call: TRBV6-5
j_call: TRBJ2-7

cdr3_aa: CAGSSGLGTQYF
cdr3_nt: TGTGCCGGCAGCTCAGGACTTGGGACCCAGTACTTC
clone_size: NA
d_call: NA
v_call: TRBV13
j_call: TRBJ2-5

cdr3_aa: CATSSGTSELDTQYF
cdr3_nt: TGTGCCACCAGCAGTGGGACTAGCGAACTCGATACGCAGTATTTT
clone_size: NA
d_call: TRBD2
v_call: TRBV15
j_call: TRBJ2-3

cdr3_aa: CATSVGHLTGELFF
cdr3_nt: TGTGCCACCAGCGTCGGGCACCTAACCGGGGAGCTGTTTTTT
clone_size: NA
d_call: NA
v_call: TRBV15
j_call: TRBJ2-2

cdr3_aa: CASSKYRGTYEQYF
cdr3_nt: TGCGCCAGCAGCAAGTACAGGGGGACCTACGAGCAGTACTTC
clone_size: NA
d_call: TRBD1
v_call: TRBV4-3
j_call: TRBJ2-7

cdr3_aa: CASSDSTGADTQYF
cdr3_nt: TGTGCCAGCAGTGACTCGACAGGGGCAGATACGCAGTATTTT
clone_size: once
d_call: TRBD1
v_call: TRBV6-4
j_call: TRBJ2-3

cdr3_aa: CASSDDREWTDTQYF
cdr3_nt: TGTGCCAGCAGTGACGACAGGGAATGGACAGATACGCAGTATTTT
clone_size: NA
d_call: TRBD1
v_call: TRBV6-1
j_call: TRBJ2-3

cdr3_aa: CASSLSWAAYEQYF
cdr3_nt: TGTGCCAGCAGCTTGTCCTGGGCTGCCTACGAGCAGTACTTC
clone_size: NA
d_call: NA
v_call: TRBV5-6
j_call: TRBJ2-7